This T cell receptor (beta chain) was sequenced during a study of blood T cell repertoires in COVID-19. The table came from immunoSEQ multiplex PCR; TCRdb's copy has only in-frame clones and leaves some out. The table lists some 410,000 clones, roughly 90% of them singletons. Allocation to cohorts depended on clinical history reported by the participants. From germline, CDR1 is SEHNR and CDR2 FQNEAQ (reference sequence). Trimming removed 5 bases from V and 5 bases from J, with 6 bases in between. The CDR3 consists of 11 residues. Sequencing was carried out using PBMCs or T cells enriched from blood (not recorded which). The TCR originated in a woman under 40 with acute COVID-19. The gene calls are TRBV7-9 and TRBJ1-2; D unresolved. As DNA, the CDR3 is TGTGCCAGCAGCCCTGTATATGGCTACACCTTC. As protein: CASSPVYGYTF.